This passage covers 23 T cell receptor beta chains from one sample sequenced in a study of cytomegalovirus exposure and HLA in healthy donors. The primer mix had 60 Vbeta and 13 Jbeta primers. Method: immunoSEQ multiplex PCR; TCRdb's copy keeps in-frame clones and lacks some. The sample has around 120,000 clones, 70% to 85% seen once. The sequencing sample was made of PBMCs. The receptors originated from a woman in her fifties or sixties in good health and CMV-seropositive.

The chain recombines TRBV7-9 with TRBJ1-1; D is uncertain. The CDR3 extends over 14 amino acids. The V and J ends lost 7 bases and 1 base respectively, with 13 bases between them. Per germline, CDR1 SEHNR and CDR2 FQNEAQ (reference sequence). The CDR3 loop is CASTHSTQNTEAFF. The CDR3 DNA reads TGTGCCAGCACACACAGTACTCAGAACACTGAAGCTTTCTTT.

In this sample, this clone turned up a few times. The chain is built from TRBV23-1 and TRBJ2-5; D is unresolved. TRBV23-1 is an ORF; its function is uncertain. Trimming took off 1 base at V and 5 bases at J, with 8 bases between the two ends. This CDR3 spans 13 amino acids. CDR3 DNA sequence: TGCGCCAGCAGTCAATGTACAGATGAGACCCAGTACTTC. Residues: CASSQCTDETQYF.

This clone showed up just a few times. J is TRBJ2-7 and V is TRBV18; tentative D call: TRBD1 (6 bases). The ends were cut back, 6 bases at V and 7 bases at J, with 19 bases in the middle. This CDR3 has 14 amino acids. The V gene's germline CDR1 is KGHSH and CDR2 LQKENI. The CDR3 DNA follows: TGTGCCAGCTCGCCCCCGGCAGGGGTGGAAGAGCAGTACTTC. Translation: CASSPPAGVEEQYF. The full variable domain, completed using reference TRBV18 and TRBJ2-7, is NAGVMQNPRHLVRRRGQEARLRCSPMKGHSHVYWYRQLPEEGLKFMVYLQKENIIDESGMPKERFSAEFPKEGPSILRIQQVVRGDSAAYFCASSPPAGVEEQYFGPGTRLTVT.

This chain links TRBV19 with TRBJ2-1; possible D gene TRBD1, 5 bases. CDR1 and CDR2 from the germline V gene are LNHDA and SQIVND (reference sequence). The CDR3 has 16 residues. V gave up 0 bases and J gave up 1 base, with 10 bases separating them. CDR3 in amino acids: CASSIESGSSYNEQFF. The CDR3, as DNA: TGTGCCAGTAGTATAGAGTCAGGGTCTTCCTACAATGAGCAGTTCTTC.

The CDR3 nucleotides are TGTGCCAGCAGTGGCATTGCAACTAATGAAAAACTGTTTTTT. The encoded protein is CASSGIATNEKLFF. The V gene is TRBV27, the J gene TRBJ1-4, with no clear D. Per germline, CDR1 MNHEY and CDR2 SMNVEV (reference sequence). The CDR3 is 14 residues long. V was cut by 5 bases and J by 0 bases, with 7 bases left in between. Full variable domain (outside the CDR3, taken from reference TRBV27 and TRBJ1-4): EAQVTQNPRYLITVTGKKLTVTCSQNMNHEYMSWYRQDPGLGLRQIYYSMNVEVTDKGDVPEGYKVSRKEKRNFPLILESPSPNQTSLYFCASSGIATNEKLFFGSGTQLSVL.

The chain links TRBV5-1 to TRBJ1-6; 8 bases map to TRBD1. J lost 10 bases, V lost 3 bases, and 9 bases had no gene match. Per germline, CDR1 SGHRS and CDR2 YFSETQ. CDR3 size: 15 residues. The chain's CDR3 is CASSSAPGGNSPLHF. The CDR3 nucleotides are TGCGCCAGCAGCTCCGCCCCAGGGGGCAACTCACCCCTCCACTTT.

The chain uses TRBV11-3 and TRBJ2-5; 11 bases map to TRBD1. V lost 4 bases to trimming and J lost 7 bases; unmatched junction nucleotides: 8. CDR3 length equals 15 residues. Germline CDR1 SGHNT, CDR2 YENEEA. This chain's CDR3 is CASSYRTGGRGTQYF. The CDR3 nucleotides read TGTGCCAGCAGCTATCGGACAGGGGGCCGAGGGACCCAGTACTTC. Supplemented by reference TRBV11-3 and TRBJ2-5, the full variable domain reads EAGVVQSPRYKIIEKKQPVAFWCNPISGHNTLYWYLQNLGQGPELLIRYENEEAVDDSQLPKDRFSAERLKGVDSTLKIQPAELGDSAVYLCASSYRTGGRGTQYFGPGTRLLVL.

This clone was observed a handful of times. The chain combines TRBV10-3 with TRBJ1-1; D is unclear. Germline CDR1 reads ENHRY; CDR2 reads SYGVKD. V dropped 0 bases and J dropped 9 bases, with 8 bases sitting between them. CDR3 size: 12 residues. CDR3 coding DNA: TGTGCCATCAGTGAGTCTAGCCGGCAAGCTTTCTTT. It translates to CAISESSRQAFF.

The rearrangement joins TRBV7-8 to TRBJ2-7; D might be TRBD1 (6 bases). The ends were cut back, 6 bases at V and 6 bases at J, with 12 bases in the middle. Germline V lookup: CDR1 SGHVS, CDR2 FQNEAQ. The CDR3 is made up of 12 amino acids. The CDR3 nucleotides read TGTGCCAGCAGGCCCAGGGGACGCGAGCAGTACTTC. Amino acids: CASRPRGREQYF.

The chain combines TRBV5-8 with TRBJ1-2; D is possibly TRBD1 (6 bases). With 4 bases removed from V and 3 bases from J, the gap between germline ends came to 16 bases. Germline CDR1 is SGHTS and CDR2 is YDEGEE. This CDR3 has 15 residues. The CDR3 is CASSPVGGADYGYTF. CDR3 DNA sequence: TGTGCCAGCAGCCCAGTTGGGGGGGCTGACTATGGCTACACCTTC.

The rearrangement links TRBV15 to TRBJ2-7, with TRBD1 matching over 8 bases. CDR1 and CDR2 from the germline V gene are LNHNV and YYDKDF (reference sequence). With V trimmed by 0 bases and J by 2 bases, 3 bases remained unmatched. The CDR3 contains 15 residues. The DNA for the CDR3 is TGTGCCACCAGCAGAGAGGGGACAGGTCCCTACGAGCAGTACTTC. Translation: CATSREGTGPYEQYF. Using reference TRBV15 and TRBJ2-7 for the parts outside the CDR3, the full variable domain is DAMVIQNPRYQVTQFGKPVTLSCSQTLNHNVMYWYQQKSSQAPKLLFHYYDKDFNNEADTPDNFQSRRPNTSFCFLDIRSPGLGDTAMYLCATSREGTGPYEQYFGPGTRLTVT.

This clone has a handful of counts. The chain combines TRBV6-1 with TRBJ2-7, with 7 bases aligning to TRBD1. The germline V gene has CDR1 MNHNS and CDR2 SASEGT. The CDR3 has 12 residues. J lost 2 bases, V lost 7 bases, and 2 bases had no gene match. CDR3 sequence reads: CASTGQAYEQYF. In nucleotides, the CDR3 is TGTGCCAGCACCGGACAGGCCTACGAGCAGTACTTC.

On this clone itself: This sample includes further DNA sequences coding for the same CDR3. The gene calls are TRBV7-9 and TRBJ2-7; a weak D match, TRBD1 (6 bases). Deletions cut 2 bases from V and 4 bases from J, with 6 bases between. The germline CDR1 and CDR2 sequences are SEHNR and FQNEAQ (reference sequence). The CDR3 spans 12 residues. CDR3 in DNA: TGTGCCAGCAGCTTACAGGGGTACGAGCAGTACTTC. Amino acid sequence: CASSLQGYEQYF.

The chain is built from TRBV11-2 and TRBJ2-7; tentatively, D is TRBD2 (5 bases). Trimming left V 6 bases short and J 4 bases short, with 13 bases between. The CDR3 covers 13 residues. Germline CDR1 reads SGHAT; CDR2 reads FQNNGV. The CDR3 nucleotides are TGTGCCAGCAGTATAGGACGGGGATACGAGCAGTACTTC. It encodes CASSIGRGYEQYF.

This sequence joins TRBV6-1 and TRBJ2-7; 7 bases map to TRBD2. The V gene's germline CDR1 is MNHNS and CDR2 SASEGT. This CDR3 is 11 amino acids long. Trimming took 2 bases from V and 11 from J; bases not matched to a gene: 3. The CDR3 region is CASSESGGEYF. The CDR3 coding sequence is TGTGCCAGCAGTGAATCGGGGGGTGAGTACTTC.

The chain has TRBV2 and TRBJ1-1; TRBD1 aligns across 8 bases. Germline values: CDR1 SNHLY, CDR2 FYNNEI. The CDR3 is made up of 15 amino acids. The V segment lost 8 bases and the J segment 4 bases; nucleotides outside the gene matches: 12. CDR3 sequence (DNA): TGTGCCAGCCGGGGACAGGCAGGGGGTGGCACTGAAGCTTTCTTT. It is translated as CASRGQAGGGTEAFF.

V is TRBV4-1 and J is TRBJ1-4, with a weak D call TRBD1 (5 bases). The V gene's germline CDR1 is MGHRA and CDR2 YSYEKL. The CDR3 spans 14 residues. With 1 base removed from V and 5 bases from J, the gap between germline ends came to 8 bases. The CDR3 protein is CASSQVGGNEKLFF. Here the CDR3 DNA reads TGCGCCAGCAGCCAAGTCGGGGGGAATGAAAAACTGTTTTTT.

The J gene is TRBJ2-7, the V gene TRBV4-1; TRBD1 matches at 10 bases. The CDR3 totals 14 residues. Germline-derived CDR1 and CDR2 are MGHRA and YSYEKL. With V trimmed by 3 bases and J by 6 bases, 5 bases remained unmatched. CDR3 loop: CASSQGTGALEQYF. CDR3 sequence (DNA): TGCGCCAGCAGCCAGGGGACAGGGGCCCTCGAGCAGTACTTC.

The chain employs TRBV2 and TRBJ2-2; 11 nucleotides match TRBD1. In germline, CDR1 is SNHLY, CDR2 FYNNEI. Trimming at V came to 5 bases and at J to 6 bases, leaving 2 bases not matched to a gene. This CDR3 contains 14 residues. CDR3 sequence (DNA): TGTGCCAGCAGTCGGACAGGGGGCCCCGGGGAGCTGTTTTTT. As protein: CASSRTGGPGELFF.

The CDR3 protein is CASGKARTDEQYF. DNA of the CDR3: TGTGCCAGCGGAAAAGCTAGAACTGACGAGCAGTACTTC. The chain combines TRBV27 with TRBJ2-7; D unclear. In germline, CDR1 is MNHEY, CDR2 SMNVEV (reference sequence). The CDR3 has 13 amino acids. Deletions cut 8 bases from V and 5 bases from J, with 16 bases between.

This chain uses TRBV10-3 with TRBJ1-1; 7 bases match TRBD1. Per germline, CDR1 ENHRY and CDR2 SYGVKD. Trimming cost V 7 bases and J 4 bases; bases outside gene matches: 15. This CDR3 is 16 amino acids long. Here the CDR3 reads CAINPTFEQGGTEAFF. CDR3 sequence (DNA): TGTGCCATCAATCCGACGTTCGAGCAGGGGGGCACTGAAGCTTTCTTT.

This clone has only a few counts. The chain employs TRBV6-1 and TRBJ1-1, with 7 bases fitting TRBD1. The CDR3 is 14 amino acids. From germline, CDR1 is MNHNS and CDR2 SASEGT. The V gene end was trimmed by 3 bases and the J gene end by 6 bases; junction bases not matched to a gene: 7. The CDR3 reads CASSDRGQTSEAFF. CDR3 DNA: TGTGCCAGCAGTGATAGGGGACAGACCTCTGAAGCTTTCTTT.

The V call is TRBV12-5, the J call TRBJ1-5, with D hard to call. Between the trimmed V and J ends, which lost 4 bases and 3 bases, there was a span of 4 bases. Germline V CDR1 and CDR2: LGHNT, FRNRAP. This CDR3 has 12 amino acids. This CDR3 is CASGWPNQPQHF. The DNA for the CDR3 is TGTGCTAGTGGTTGGCCCAATCAGCCCCAGCATTTT.